Each of the 15 T cell receptor beta chains below was sequenced from the same sample in a study of identical twins. TCRdb reanalysed the 5' RACE reads using MiXCR and keeps one entry per CDR3 protein. The table lists 130,000 to 150,000 distinct CDR3 sequences, 3% to 4.5% of them singletons. The specimen sequenced was memory T cells sorted from blood. The source of these receptors is a man in his late teens or twenties in good health.

The table lists this clonotype with many counts. The CDR3, as DNA: TGTGCCAGCAGTTTAGATGGGGTATATGGCTACACCTTC. This sequence encodes CASSLDGVYGYTF. J is TRBJ1-2 and V is TRBV12-3 or TRBV12-4, with D unresolved. V was shortened by 1 base and J by 5 bases, with 8 bases between the two germline ends. The CDR3 is 13 amino acids.

The CDR3 nucleotides are TGTGCCAGCAGCTTTTATCAGGACGAGCAGTACTTC. Translation gives CASSFYQDEQYF. V usage is TRBV7-9 and J usage is TRBJ2-7; unclear D gene. The CDR3 runs 12 residues. V was shortened by 3 bases and J by 5 bases, with 8 bases between the two germline ends. Germline CDR1 reads SEHNR; CDR2 reads FQNEAQ (reference sequence).

This clonotype was detected many times. The rearrangement links TRBV12-3 or TRBV12-4 to TRBJ1-5; D unclear. V was clipped by 9 bases and J by 4 bases, with 10 bases between them. This CDR3 spans 12 amino acids. In DNA form, the CDR3 reads TGTGCCAGTCGCGCACCGAATCAGCCCCAGCATTTT. It yields the protein CASRAPNQPQHF.

This clonotype has at least ten counts. The chain links TRBV4-2 to TRBJ2-2; D is unclear. This CDR3 comprises 14 residues. V lost 0 bases and J 7 bases, leaving 9 bases between the germline ends. Looked up from germline, CDR1 is LGHNA and CDR2 is YNFKEQ. For the CDR3, the DNA is TGTGCCAGCAGCCAAGAGACTCTGGGCGGGGAGCTGTTTTTT. The encoded protein is CASSQETLGGELFF.

This clonotype was found many times. This rearrangement joins TRBV24-1 to TRBJ2-1; 10 bases agree with TRBD2. CDR1 is KGHDR, CDR2 SFDVKD, per germline. The CDR3 is 17 amino acids. After removal of 4 bases from V and 15 bases from J, the junction contained 20 bases not matched to a gene. CDR3 in DNA: TGTGCCACCAGTGACCTCGGCAGAGGGCCAACGGGACTAGCGCTGTTCTTC. As protein: CATSDLGRGPTGLALFF.

This clonotype occurred many times. The chain joins TRBV5-1 to TRBJ2-1; D is possibly TRBD1 (6 bases). CDR1 is SGHRS and CDR2 is YFSETQ in the germline V gene. This CDR3 region has 16 residues. V gave up 6 bases and J gave up 0 bases, with 16 bases separating them. Here the CDR3 reads CASTAWGLSSYNEQFF. In DNA form, the CDR3 reads TGCGCCAGCACCGCTTGGGGGCTAAGCTCCTACAATGAGCAGTTCTTC.

This clonotype was seen at least ten times. This chain joins TRBV2 and TRBJ2-2, with TRBD1 as a possible D gene (5 bases). Germline CDR1 and CDR2: SNHLY and FYNNEI. V lost 4 bases and J 6 bases, leaving 12 bases between the germline ends. The CDR3 spans 14 residues. This CDR3 reads CASSGQGVSGELFF. DNA of the CDR3: TGTGCCAGCAGTGGGCAGGGTGTCTCCGGGGAGCTGTTTTTT.

This clonotype was observed at least ten times. The chain couples TRBV7-2 to TRBJ2-1; D ambiguous. Deletions cut 3 bases from V and 10 bases from J, with 10 bases between. The CDR3 spans 12 residues. Germline V gene lookup returns CDR1 SGHTA and CDR2 FQGNSA. The CDR3 loop is CASSLYRLEQFF. CDR3 nucleotide sequence: TGTGCCAGCAGCTTGTATCGCCTAGAGCAGTTCTTC.

This clonotype has ten or more counts. The CDR3 sequence: CERAPAGSYEQYV. The CDR3 DNA reads as TGCGAAAGGGCCCCCGCGGGATCCTACGAGCAGTACGTC. The chain combines TRBV4-1 with TRBJ2-7; a possible D gene is TRBD2 (6 bases). CDR3 size: 13 residues. From germline, CDR1 is MGHRA and CDR2 YSYEKL.

This clonotype was seen repeatedly, ten times or more. The chain has TRBV20-1 and TRBJ2-7; TRBD1 aligns across 7 bases. After removal of 0 bases from V and 10 bases from J, the junction contained 9 bases not matched to a gene. CDR1 is DFQATT and CDR2 is SNEGSKA in the germline V gene (reference sequence). The CDR3 consists of 13 residues. Written as DNA, the CDR3 is TGCAGTGCTAGAGACGGGACAGTTAACACCCAGTACTTC. Amino acids: CSARDGTVNTQYF.

This clonotype was detected many times. V and J are TRBV7-2 and TRBJ1-1; 8 bases match TRBD1. This CDR3 has 15 residues. From germline, CDR1 is SGHTA and CDR2 FQGNSA. With V trimmed by 1 base and J by 4 bases, 5 bases remained unmatched. The CDR3 loop reads CASSLEVRGLTEAFF. The CDR3 bases are TGTGCCAGCAGCTTAGAGGTCAGGGGGCTCACTGAAGCTTTCTTT.

This clonotype has ten or more counts. The chain has TRBV4-1 and TRBJ2-5, with 9 bases fitting TRBD2. From germline, CDR1 is MGHRA and CDR2 YSYEKL. After removal of 0 bases from V and 5 bases from J, the junction contained 4 bases not matched to a gene. CDR3 size: 15 residues. The CDR3 DNA sequence: TGCGCCAGCAGCCAAGATGGGCGGGAGGGGGAGACCCAGTACTTC. The encoded protein is CASSQDGREGETQYF.

The rearrangement links TRBV2 to TRBJ2-1; D tentatively fits TRBD1 or TRBD2 (5 bases each). Between the trimmed V and J ends, which lost 9 bases and 10 bases, there was a span of 13 bases. The CDR3 is 11 amino acids. CDR1 is SNHLY and CDR2 is FYNNEI in the germline V gene. The DNA of the CDR3 is TGTGCCAGAGCCGGGACCCCAGAGCAGTTCTTC. As protein: CARAGTPEQFF.

There are a few counts of this clonotype. The gene calls are TRBV7-2 and TRBJ2-1, with D possibly TRBD1 on 5 matching bases. The CDR3 runs 18 residues. V lost 3 bases to trimming and J lost 1 base, with 19 bases between them. CDR1 and CDR2 (germline): SGHTA, FQGNSA. The CDR3 DNA reads TGTGCCAGCAGCTTGCGTCAGGGTAGCTTCAATTCCTACAATGAGCAGTTCTTC. Translation: CASSLRQGSFNSYNEQFF.

This clonotype was picked up many times. The genes are TRBV5-6 and TRBJ2-1, with D unresolved. The CDR3 loop spans 13 amino acids. V lost 3 bases, J lost 7 bases, and 11 bases lay in between. The V gene's germline CDR1 is SGHDT and CDR2 YYEEEE. The chain's CDR3 is CASSYIAVNEQFF. In DNA, the CDR3 is TGTGCCAGCAGCTACATCGCTGTAAATGAGCAGTTCTTC.